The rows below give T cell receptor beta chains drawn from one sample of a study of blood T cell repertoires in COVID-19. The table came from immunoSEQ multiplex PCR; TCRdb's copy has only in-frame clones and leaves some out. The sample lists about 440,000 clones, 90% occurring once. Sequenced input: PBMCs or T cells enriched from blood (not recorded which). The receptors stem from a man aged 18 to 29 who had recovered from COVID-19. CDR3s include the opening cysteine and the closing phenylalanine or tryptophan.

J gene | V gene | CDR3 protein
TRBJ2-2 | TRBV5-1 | CASSSLPGQGAAGELFF
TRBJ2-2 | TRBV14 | CASSLSQGAIGELFF
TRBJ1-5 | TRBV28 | CASAFLRQTSNQPQHF
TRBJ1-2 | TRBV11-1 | CASSSRGWGYTF
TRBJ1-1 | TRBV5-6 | CASSWEFDREGNTEAFF
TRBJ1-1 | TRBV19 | CASSIRDMNTEAFF
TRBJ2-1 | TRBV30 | CAWTPGLAVYNEQFF
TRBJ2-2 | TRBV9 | CASSLGQGGTGELFF
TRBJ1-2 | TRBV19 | CASSIDWAMGGYTF
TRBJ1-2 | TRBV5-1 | CASSPRTGGTFGYTF
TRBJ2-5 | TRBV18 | CASSGTGRETQYF
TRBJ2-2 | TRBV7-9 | CASSHSGRGNTGELFF
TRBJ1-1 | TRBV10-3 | CAISAGLTTNTEAFF
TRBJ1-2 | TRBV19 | CASREGGLYGYTF
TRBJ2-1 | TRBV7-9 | CASSLLAGANNEQFF
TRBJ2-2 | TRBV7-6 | CASSLGGDHTGELFF
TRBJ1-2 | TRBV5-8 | CASSGGRSYGYTF
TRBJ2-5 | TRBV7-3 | CASSLIPGPGETQYF
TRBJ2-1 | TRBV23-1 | CASSQLRSGWPYNEQFF
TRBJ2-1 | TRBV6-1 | CASSERRESSYNEQFF
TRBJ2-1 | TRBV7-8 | CASSLVISLRDEQFF
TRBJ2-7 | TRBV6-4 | CASSASFGTGYEQYF
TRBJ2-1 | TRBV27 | CASSPYSGGEQFF
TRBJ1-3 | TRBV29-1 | CSVEENRGNTIYF
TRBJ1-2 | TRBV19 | CASKDRDRPFYGYTF
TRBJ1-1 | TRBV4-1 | CASSPGGLRGRGYTEAFF
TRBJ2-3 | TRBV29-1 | CSVEGYTRGWVTDTQYF
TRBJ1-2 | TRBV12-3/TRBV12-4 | CASSPGGSDGYTF
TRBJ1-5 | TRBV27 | CASRGQYPQPQHF
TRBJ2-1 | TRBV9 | CASSVGTSGSYNEQFF
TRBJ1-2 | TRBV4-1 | CASSQELYEVYYGYTF
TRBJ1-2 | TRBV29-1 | CSGWDSEHGYTF
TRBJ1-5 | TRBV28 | CASSFRETGTSKQPQHF
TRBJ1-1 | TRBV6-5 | CASSYPASGAEAFF
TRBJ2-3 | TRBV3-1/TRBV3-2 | CASSQAQGGGGSDTQYF
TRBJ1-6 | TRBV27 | CASSETDSPNSPLHF
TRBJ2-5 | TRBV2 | CASSEPIGDRGEETQYF
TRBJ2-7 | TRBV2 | CASSDVSYEQYF
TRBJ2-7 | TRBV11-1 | CASSLGGREQYF
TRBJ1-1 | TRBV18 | CASSSTGGEAFF
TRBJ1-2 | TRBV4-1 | CASSQLTGGGGGYTF
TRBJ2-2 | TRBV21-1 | CASSKALTRSANTGELFF
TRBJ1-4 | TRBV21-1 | CASSPRDSNEKLFF